Reported below is one T cell receptor (beta chain). This clone was recorded only once. Its specific antigen is unknown. No per-base quality is available; no much larger clone lies one base away. This entry belongs to a study of cytomegalovirus exposure and HLA in healthy donors listed by TCRdb under 2017. For the wider study: A later analysis indicated that the roughly 130 validation repertoires were generated on the platform also employed for the 666 repertoires of the first cohort. The study aimed to test whether cataloging public T cell receptors could reveal signatures of past pathogen exposure. Besides the first cohort of some 670 subjects, a separate validation cohort made up of 120 different subjects was used. To predict cytomegalovirus infection status, the study combined high-throughput TCR immunosequencing, statistical association of individual TCRs with disease status, and machine learning.

Spanning cysteine to phenylalanine, the CDR3 consists of 12 amino acids. CDR3 DNA is the only sequence kept; it has 36 bases, read in frame from the first base. The germline V gene yields SGHRS for CDR1 and YFSETQ for CDR2. V has 3 bases trimmed and J has 6 bases trimmed; junction bases matching no gene number 2. What the authors observed across the whole study: It was suggested by the authors that the approach could potentially be generalized to other disease states and immunological phenotypes. A few of the identified cytomegalovirus-associated TCR beta chains were confirmed in vitro to be specific for cytomegalovirus antigens. While some public TCRs were present in many individuals, most TCR sequences turned up only very rarely across donors. A total of some 180 TCR beta chains were listed by the study as associated with cytomegalovirus. A later analysis lacked HLA typing for the validation cohort, so it scored co-occurrence in that cohort across all 120 repertoires. The classifier was reported to diagnose cytomegalovirus status with high specificity and sensitivity in both the original and validation cohorts. Subsequent analysis determined that TCRs grouped into clusters in the first cohort also showed a tendency toward co-occurrence across the 120 validation repertoires, and approximately 93% of cluster scores exceeded 0.

Donors formed part of the validation cohort, which comprised over a hundred subjects and was distinct from the first cohort of some 700 subjects. Library preparation used the immunoSEQ multiplex PCR assay. On the study's bioinformatics: A statistical classification framework was built for diagnosing cytomegalovirus status from the catalog of TCR beta chain sequences. In its TCRdb copy, this immuneACCESS table keeps in-frame sequences only and misses some clones. Where compared with another copy, unresolved V genes explain less than half of these, and the others have no known cause. V, J and clone size reflect that table, while D and trimming were determined from the DNA. Counted in this sample were some 79,000 clones; around 94% of them appeared once. The biggest ten clones account for roughly 3.2% of the sample.

The sample comprised PBMCs. The clonotype was recovered from a woman between 18 and 29 years old in good health and CMV-seropositive. The sequence joins TRBV5-1 to TRBJ1-1; TRBD1 aligns with 7 central bases. This receptor carries the CDR3 CASSWQGAEAFF. The DNA reads TGCGCCAGCAGCTGGCAGGGGGCTGAAGCTTTCTTT.